This TCR beta chain was observed in a study of shared clonotypes between healthy human individuals. Study-level findings and limits: Non-shared clonotypes displayed generation probabilities falling below those of clonotypes present in all four donors. Larger richness was generally estimated for naive than memory subsets.

Authors' analysis steps: Filtering of immunoSEQ junctional sequences could not match full-length read filtering. The data were produced by immunoSEQ multiplex PCR, yet TCRdb's version contains in-frame clones alone and is incomplete. V, J and clone size are taken as reported in that table, and D and trimming were inferred from the DNA itself. The sample carries about 2 million clones, about 95% recorded once. CD45RO negativity and positive selection for CCR7 defined naive CD8 cells, a population that excluded terminally differentiated effector memory CD45RA+ cells. Points on this clone: Its antigen is unknown.

Trimming cost V 4 bases and J 5 bases; bases outside gene matches: 5. Germline V CDR1 and CDR2: GTSNPN, SVGIG (reference sequence). CDR3 length: 14 residues. The sample comprised naive CD8+ T cells sorted from blood. This chain joins TRBV30 and TRBJ2-1, with 10 bases matching TRBD2. This TCR was recovered from a man between 18 and 29 years old in good health. The CDR3 DNA sequence: TGTGCCTGGACCGAGCGGGGGGGGCACAATGAGCAGTTCTTC. Translated: CAWTERGGHNEQFF. Looking up the rest from reference TRBV30 and TRBJ2-1 gives the full variable domain: SQTIHQWPATLVQPVGSPLSLECTVEGTSNPNLYWYRQAAGRGLQLLFYSVGIGQISSEVPQNLSASRPQDRQFILSSKKLLLSDSGFYLCAWTERGGHNEQFFGPGTRLTVL.